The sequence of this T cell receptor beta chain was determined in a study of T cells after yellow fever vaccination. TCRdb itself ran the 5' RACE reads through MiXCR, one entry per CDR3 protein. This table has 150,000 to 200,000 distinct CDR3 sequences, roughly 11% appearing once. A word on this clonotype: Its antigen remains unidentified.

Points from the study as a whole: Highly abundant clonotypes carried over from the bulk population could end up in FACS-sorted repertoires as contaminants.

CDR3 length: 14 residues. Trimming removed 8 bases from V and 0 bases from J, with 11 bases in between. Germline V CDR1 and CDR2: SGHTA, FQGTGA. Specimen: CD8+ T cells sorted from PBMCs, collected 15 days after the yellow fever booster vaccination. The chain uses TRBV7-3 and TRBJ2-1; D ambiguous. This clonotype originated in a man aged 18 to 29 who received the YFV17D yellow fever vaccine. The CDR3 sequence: CASAIYASYNEQFF. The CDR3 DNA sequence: TGTGCCAGCGCTATTTACGCCTCCTACAATGAGCAGTTCTTC.